These 21 T cell receptor beta chains share one sample of origin, sequenced in a study of blood T cell repertoires in COVID-19. Measured with immunoSEQ multiplex PCR; TCRdb has only the in-frame clones, and not every one. Of 300,000 to 350,000 clones detected, roughly 87% appear once; the ten largest clones hold approximately 4.1%. Material: peripheral blood. The source of these receptors is a woman between 55 and 75 years old with COVID-19, enrolled during active disease.

This chain joins TRBV6-6 and TRBJ1-2; 8 positions match TRBD1. CDR3 length: 16 amino acids. Germline CDR1 MNHNY, CDR2 SVGAGI (reference sequence). The V and J ends lost 4 bases and 1 base, in that order; junction bases with no gene match: 8. The CDR3 DNA sequence: TGTGCCAGCAGTTCCCCGGGACAGGCCCTTAACTATGGCTACACCTTC. Translated: CASSSPGQALNYGYTF.

The rearrangement uses TRBV5-6 and TRBJ2-7; 7 positions agree with TRBD1. V lost 4 bases, J lost 3 bases, and 10 bases stayed unmatched. CDR1 and CDR2 from the germline V gene are SGHDT and YYEEEE. This CDR3 is 15 amino acids long. The CDR3 spells CASSPRTGRYYEQYF. As DNA, the CDR3 is TGTGCCAGCAGCCCCCGGACAGGACGATACTACGAGCAGTACTTC.

This sequence joins TRBV28 and TRBJ1-2; D is uncertain. V shed 8 bases and J shed 8 bases, with 15 bases lying between them. The CDR3 runs 12 residues. Germline V CDR1 and CDR2: MDHEN, SYDVKM. The CDR3 DNA sequence: TGTGCCAGCCTTCAAGTCGGTAGAGGCTACACCTTC. Encoded protein: CASLQVGRGYTF.

The genes are TRBV10-3 and TRBJ1-3; D possibly corresponds to TRBD1 (6 bases). The CDR3 extends over 14 amino acids. The V end was cut by 6 bases, the J end by 0 bases, with 9 bases between. In germline, CDR1 is ENHRY, CDR2 SYGVKD. CDR3 loop: CAIRGTSSGNTIYF. The CDR3 nucleotides read TGTGCCATCAGGGGGACAAGCTCTGGAAACACCATATATTTT.

The CDR3 nucleotides read TGTGCCAGCTCACTGACAGGGCACACCGGGGAGCTGTTTTTT. This encodes CASSLTGHTGELFF. V gene TRBV18 combines with J gene TRBJ2-2; 7 bases line up with TRBD1. The CDR3 is 14 amino acids. Germline lookup yields CDR1 KGHSH and CDR2 LQKENI. Trimming at V came to 4 bases and at J to 3 bases, leaving 2 bases not matched to a gene.

The V and J genes are TRBV30 and TRBJ1-1; 7 bases are a match to TRBD1. The CDR3 totals 12 residues. Germline values: CDR1 GTSNPN, CDR2 SVGIG (reference sequence). Trimming at V came to 4 bases and at J to 4 bases, leaving 3 bases not matched to a gene. CDR3 loop: CAWNQGGTEAFF. The DNA for the CDR3 is TGTGCCTGGAACCAGGGGGGCACTGAAGCTTTCTTT.

The CDR3 reads CASTMTEASGKAFF. The DNA for the CDR3 is TGTGCCAGCACCATGACTGAGGCCTCCGGGAAAGCTTTCTTT. The chain has TRBV11-2 and TRBJ1-1; D is unclear. V gave up 7 bases and J gave up 9 bases, with 21 bases separating them. The CDR3 is 14 amino acids. Germline CDR1 SGHAT, CDR2 FQNNGV.

The chain has TRBV5-1 and TRBJ1-1; D remains ambiguous. The CDR3 is made up of 14 amino acids. The V and J ends lost 3 bases and 4 bases respectively, with 13 bases between them. Germline CDR1 reads SGHRS; CDR2 reads YFSETQ. For the CDR3, the DNA is TGCGCCAGCAGCTCCGGGGTGTGGGGCACTGAAGCTTTCTTT. As protein: CASSSGVWGTEAFF. Supplemented by reference TRBV5-1 and TRBJ1-1, the full variable domain reads KAGVTQTPRYLIKTRGQQVTLSCSPISGHRSVSWYQQTPGQGLQFLFEYFSETQRNKGNFPGRFSGRQFSNSRSEMNVSTLELGDSALYLCASSSGVWGTEAFFGQGTRLTVV.

The DNA of the CDR3 is TGCGCCAGCAGCCTATCTACACCGGGCGAGCAGTACTTC. Translation: CASSLSTPGEQYF. V is TRBV5-1 and J is TRBJ2-7, with D uncertain. The CDR3 spans 13 residues. V dropped 4 bases and J dropped 6 bases, with 14 bases sitting between them. Germline values: CDR1 SGHRS, CDR2 YFSETQ.

This clone was seen more than once but under ten times. The rearrangement uses TRBV7-3 and TRBJ1-1; D gene ambiguous. The CDR3 loop spans 16 amino acids. Per germline, CDR1 SGHTA and CDR2 FQGTGA. The V gene lost 3 bases and the J gene lost 2 bases, with 16 bases spanning the gap. The CDR3 here is CASSLGPDIPNTEAFF. The CDR3 DNA is TGTGCCAGCAGCTTGGGCCCGGATATACCAAACACTGAAGCTTTCTTT.

DNA for the CDR3: TGTGCCAGTAAGGTGACAGGGGCTAACTATGGCTACACCTTC. Its protein is CASKVTGANYGYTF. This chain links TRBV19 with TRBJ1-2, with TRBD1 identical over 8 bases. Looked up from germline, CDR1 is LNHDA and CDR2 is SQIVND (reference sequence). V dropped 7 bases and J dropped 0; count of bases not matched to a gene: 4. CDR3 length equals 14 residues.

The chain combines TRBV19 with TRBJ1-1; no definite D call. CDR3 length: 14 amino acids. Deletions cut 9 bases from V and 0 bases from J, with 14 bases between. The V gene's germline CDR1 is LNHDA and CDR2 SQIVND (reference sequence). CDR3 sequence: CASKGERMNTEAFF. The CDR3, as DNA: TGTGCCAGCAAAGGAGAACGGATGAACACTGAAGCTTTCTTT.

The V gene is TRBV18, the J gene TRBJ1-1; D is possibly TRBD1 (5 bases). The CDR3 is 16 amino acids. V was pared by 3 bases and J by 1 base, with 15 bases between. Germline CDR1 and CDR2: KGHSH and LQKENI. The CDR3 loop reads CASSPLWRGKNTEAFF. CDR3 nucleotide sequence: TGTGCCAGCTCACCTCTCTGGAGGGGTAAGAACACTGAAGCTTTCTTT.

The genes are TRBV16 and TRBJ2-7, with TRBD1 identical over 7 bases. After removal of 3 bases from V and 1 base from J, the junction contained 6 bases not matched to a gene. Germline CDR1 KGHSY, CDR2 FQNENV. The length of the CDR3 is 15 residues. In nucleotides, the CDR3 is TGTGCCAGCAGCCAGAACAGGGGAAGTTCCTACGAGCAGTACTTC. Its protein is CASSQNRGSSYEQYF.

The J gene is TRBJ1-6, the V gene TRBV7-3, with D uncertain. There are 14 residues in the CDR3. Germline lookup yields CDR1 SGHTA and CDR2 FQGTGA. The V end lost 2 bases, the J end lost 4 bases, and 6 bases lay between the germline ends. In DNA, the CDR3 is TGTGCCAGCAGCTTATCGGAGTATAATTCACCCCTCCACTTT. Translated: CASSLSEYNSPLHF.

This clone was seen only once. The rearrangement uses TRBV7-9 and TRBJ1-1; D remains unclear. The germline CDR1 and CDR2 sequences are SEHNR and FQNEAQ (reference sequence). The CDR3 runs 12 residues. Trimming stripped 8 bases from V and 4 bases from J, with 11 bases between. CDR3 DNA: TGTGCCAGCGGAGGCCGGGCCACTGAAGCTTTCTTT. Translating gives CASGGRATEAFF.

The rearrangement uses TRBV13 and TRBJ1-1; D uncertain. The CDR3 is made up of 15 amino acids. CDR1 is PRHDT and CDR2 is FYEKMQ in the germline V gene (reference sequence). Trimming pared 2 bases from V and 1 base from J, leaving 11 bases between. CDR3 in DNA: TGTGCCAGCAGCTTATTCCACCGACAGAACACTGAAGCTTTCTTT. Translating it yields CASSLFHRQNTEAFF.

This clone was recorded only once. The chain is built from TRBV19 and TRBJ2-6; D is perhaps TRBD2 (5 bases). CDR1 LNHDA and CDR2 SQIVND come from the germline V gene (reference sequence). With 9 bases removed from V and 12 bases from J, the gap between germline ends came to 9 bases. The length of the CDR3 is 10 residues. CDR3 DNA: TGTGCCAGCGGGGAGTCCGTCCTGACTTTC. Its protein is CASGESVLTF. Full variable domain (missing parts from reference TRBV19 and TRBJ2-6): DGGITQSPKYLFRKEGQNVTLSCEQNLNHDAMYWYRQDPGQGLRLIYYSQIVNDFQKGDIAEGYSVSREKKESFPLTVTSAQKNPTAFYLCASGESVLTFGAGSRLTVL.

CDR3 sequence: CASRKDGSSYEQYF. For the CDR3, the DNA is TGTGCCAGCAGAAAGGACGGGAGCTCCTACGAGCAGTACTTC. This chain joins TRBV2 and TRBJ2-7; D possibly corresponds to TRBD2 (6 bases). V lost 6 bases and J lost 0, with 12 bases in between. The CDR3 totals 14 residues. Germline-derived CDR1 and CDR2 are SNHLY and FYNNEI.

V is TRBV2 and J is TRBJ1-2; TRBD1 matches 10 bases. The CDR3 has 13 residues. Germline CDR1 SNHLY, CDR2 FYNNEI. V lost 6 bases and J lost 4; bases outside the gene matches: 2. CDR3 sequence (DNA): TGTGCCAGCAGGGACAGGGGGACCTATGGCTACACCTTC. It codes for CASRDRGTYGYTF.

This chain uses TRBV18 with TRBJ2-2; D not resolved. V lost 4 bases to trimming and J lost 6 bases, with 18 bases between them. CDR1 is KGHSH, CDR2 LQKENI, per germline. The CDR3 covers 16 residues. The CDR3 reads CASSLLSQAGSGELFF. The CDR3 nucleotides read TGTGCCAGCTCACTCTTATCCCAGGCTGGGTCCGGGGAGCTGTTTTTT.